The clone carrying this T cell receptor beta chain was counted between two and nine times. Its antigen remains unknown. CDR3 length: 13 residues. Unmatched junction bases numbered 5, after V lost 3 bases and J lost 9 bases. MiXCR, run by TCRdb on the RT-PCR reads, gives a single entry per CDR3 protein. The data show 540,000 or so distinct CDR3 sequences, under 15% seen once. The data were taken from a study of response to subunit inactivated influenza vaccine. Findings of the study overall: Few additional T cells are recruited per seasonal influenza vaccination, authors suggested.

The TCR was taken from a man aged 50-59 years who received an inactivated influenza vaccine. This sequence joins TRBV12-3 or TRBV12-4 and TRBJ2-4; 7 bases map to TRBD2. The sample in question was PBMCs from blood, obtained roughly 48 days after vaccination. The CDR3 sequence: CASSFDGGSIQYF. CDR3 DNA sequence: TGTGCCAGCAGTTTTGATGGCGGGAGCATTCAGTACTTC.